Presented here are 22 T cell receptor beta chains from one specimen sequenced in a study of cytomegalovirus exposure and HLA in healthy donors. PCR employed 60 Vbeta and 13 Jbeta primers. Data came from immunoSEQ multiplex PCR; TCRdb stores just in-frame clones and leaves some out. The data hold 130,000 to 150,000 clones, with about four fifths observed a single time. Sample: PBMCs. These receptors came from a woman aged 40 to 50 in good health and CMV-seropositive.

The chain has TRBV6-1 and TRBJ1-5, with a tentative D call TRBD1 (5 bases). Germline V CDR1 and CDR2: MNHNS, SASEGT. V was shortened by 11 bases and J by 3 bases, with 14 bases between the two germline ends. The CDR3 loop spans 13 amino acids. In DNA form, the CDR3 reads TGTGCCGGTAGAAGGGGTCTCAATCAGCCCCAGCATTTT. This gives the protein CAGRRGLNQPQHF.

In DNA, the CDR3 is TGTGCCAGTAGTACGACAGGGGCGTTCGGCGCAGCTTTCTTT. Translated, it gives CASSTTGAFGAAFF. The chain joins TRBV19 to TRBJ1-1, with 8 positions matching TRBD1. CDR1 is LNHDA and CDR2 is SQIVND in the germline V gene (reference sequence). The CDR3 runs 14 residues. Unmatched junction bases numbered 11, after V lost 4 bases and J lost 10 bases. The full variable domain, its missing parts supplied by reference TRBV19 and TRBJ1-1, is DGGITQSPKYLFRKEGQNVTLSCEQNLNHDAMYWYRQDPGQGLRLIYYSQIVNDFQKGDIAEGYSVSREKKESFPLTVTSAQKNPTAFYLCASSTTGAFGAAFFGQGTRLTVV.

Turning to this clone: The sample holds other DNA sequences that translate to the same CDR3. CDR3 residues: CASSGGGGGYEQYF. CDR3 DNA sequence: TGTGCCAGCAGCGGGGGGGGAGGGGGTTACGAGCAGTACTTC. The chain uses TRBV9 and TRBJ2-7; D possibly corresponds to TRBD2 (7 bases). CDR1 and CDR2 (germline): SGDLS, YYNGEE. V lost 3 bases and J 4 bases, leaving 14 bases between the germline ends. This CDR3 contains 14 residues.

This chain connects TRBV28 to TRBJ2-1; TRBD1 agrees at 9 bases. Germline V gene data show CDR1 as MDHEN and CDR2 as SYDVKM. The CDR3 is 17 residues long. V shed 7 bases, J shed 4 bases, and the junction held 14 bases outside the gene matches. In DNA, the CDR3 is TGTGCCAGCACCTCTCAACGGACAGGGGTTCGGTACAATGAGCAGTTCTTC. As protein: CASTSQRTGVRYNEQFF.

The V call is TRBV2, the J call TRBJ2-1; 14 nucleotides agree with TRBD2. The CDR3 is made up of 14 amino acids. Looked up from germline, CDR1 is SNHLY and CDR2 is FYNNEI. J was trimmed by 15 bases and V by 7 bases; bases with no gene match: 11. CDR3 loop: CASTGTSGSRHMFF. CDR3 in DNA: TGTGCCAGCACCGGGACTAGCGGGAGTAGACACATGTTCTTC.

The V call is TRBV19, the J call TRBJ1-6, with unresolved D. This CDR3 comprises 16 residues. The ends were cut back, 0 bases at V and 7 bases at J, with 13 bases in the middle. Germline V lookup: CDR1 LNHDA, CDR2 SQIVND (reference sequence). The CDR3 is CASSIEIGRVNSPLHF. The CDR3 DNA sequence: TGTGCCAGTAGTATAGAGATTGGGAGGGTAAATTCACCCCTCCACTTT.

Note on this clone: Other nucleotide sequences from this sample produce the same CDR3. The chain has TRBV5-4 and TRBJ1-1; a possible D gene is TRBD1 (6 bases). Trimming removed 4 bases from V and 5 bases from J, with 15 bases in between. CDR3 length: 14 residues. Germline CDR1 and CDR2: SGHNT and YYREEE (reference sequence). The CDR3 here is CASSPQTGLTEAFF. CDR3 DNA sequence: TGTGCCAGCAGCCCTCAGACAGGTCTTACTGAAGCTTTCTTT.

The V call is TRBV7-3, the J call TRBJ2-3; 9 nucleotides line up with TRBD2. V shed 5 bases and J 3 bases; nucleotides not matched to a gene: 15. CDR3 length: 18 residues. Per the germline V gene, CDR1 is SGHTA and CDR2 is FQGTGA. The CDR3 is CASSAKNVAGESTDTQYF. DNA for the CDR3: TGTGCCAGCAGCGCAAAAAATGTAGCGGGAGAAAGTACAGATACGCAGTATTTT.

This CDR3 reads CASSLGSGSYEQYF. The CDR3 DNA reads TGTGCCAGCTCACTCGGGAGTGGCTCCTACGAGCAGTACTTC. The chain joins TRBV18 to TRBJ2-7; D is possibly TRBD2 (6 bases). There are 14 residues in the CDR3. From germline, CDR1 is KGHSH and CDR2 LQKENI. The V end lost 4 bases, the J end lost 0 bases, and 10 bases lay between the germline ends. Complete variable domain (other parts from reference TRBV18 and TRBJ2-7): NAGVMQNPRHLVRRRGQEARLRCSPMKGHSHVYWYRQLPEEGLKFMVYLQKENIIDESGMPKERFSAEFPKEGPSILRIQQVVRGDSAAYFCASSLGSGSYEQYFGPGTRLTVT.

This rearrangement joins TRBV7-2 to TRBJ1-2; no reliable D call. The CDR3 has 11 amino acids. The germline V gene has CDR1 SGHTA and CDR2 FQGNSA. V lost 4 bases to trimming and J lost 5 bases, with 5 bases between them. The CDR3 DNA is TGTGCCAGCAGCTCATCATATGGCTACACCTTC. Amino acids: CASSSSYGYTF.

V and J are TRBV28 and TRBJ2-3; 12 bases agree with TRBD2. Trimming removed 4 bases from V and 3 bases from J; junction bases left unmatched: 14. CDR3 size: 19 residues. From germline, CDR1 is MDHEN and CDR2 SYDVKM. Here the CDR3 DNA reads TGTGCCAGCAGTTCTCTCTGGGCTAGCGGGGGGGCCGCGACAGATACGCAGTATTTT. This codes for CASSSLWASGGAATDTQYF.

This clone was seen a handful of times. The rearrangement links TRBV25-1 to TRBJ1-1; D is perhaps TRBD1 (5 bases). Trimming shortened V by 7 bases and J by 10 bases, and 19 bases separated the two germline ends. This CDR3 is 13 amino acids long. CDR1 is MGHDK and CDR2 is SYGVNS in the germline V gene. The CDR3 bases are TGTGCCAGCAACCACAGGCCGGGGGAGGGAGCTTTCTTT. It translates to CASNHRPGEGAFF.

The chain links TRBV4-3 to TRBJ2-5; D unclear. Deletions cut 0 bases from V and 5 bases from J, with 16 bases between. Germline-derived CDR1 and CDR2 are LGHNA and YSLEER. The CDR3 runs to 16 residues. CDR3 protein: CASSQDFVSSVETQYF. The CDR3 DNA follows: TGCGCCAGCAGCCAAGACTTCGTGTCCAGTGTTGAGACCCAGTACTTC.

The chain uses TRBV7-9 and TRBJ1-2, with D unresolved. The CDR3 covers 14 residues. The V and J ends lost 2 bases and 3 bases respectively, with 10 bases between them. Germline values: CDR1 SEHNR, CDR2 FQNEAQ (reference sequence). The CDR3 sequence is CASSLRTGDYGYTF. CDR3 nucleotides: TGTGCCAGCAGCTTACGAACCGGAGACTATGGCTACACCTTC.

The rearrangement links TRBV7-8 to TRBJ1-1; D gene ambiguous. This CDR3 spans 12 amino acids. The V and J ends lost 5 bases and 13 bases respectively, with 17 bases between them. Germline assignment: CDR1 SGHVS and CDR2 FQNEAQ. The CDR3 DNA is TGTGCCAGCAGCCCTGGGCGACCCAGTGGTTTCTTT. Translating gives CASSPGRPSGFF.

The rearrangement uses TRBV9 and TRBJ2-5, with 11 bases fitting TRBD2. V was clipped by 4 bases and J by 5 bases; unmatched bases: 7. Per the germline V gene, CDR1 is SGDLS and CDR2 is YYNGEE. The length of the CDR3 is 15 residues. The CDR3 protein is CASSNSGGARETQYF. The CDR3 DNA is TGTGCCAGCAGCAATAGCGGGGGGGCCAGGGAGACCCAGTACTTC.

The chain has TRBV6-5 and TRBJ2-1; 12 bases match TRBD2. V trimming: 7 bases; J trimming: 5 bases; junction bases outside the gene matches: 6. The CDR3 covers 15 residues. From germline, CDR1 is MNHEY and CDR2 SVGAGI. CDR3 protein: CASNQLAGGHNEQFF. The CDR3 nucleotides are TGTGCCAGCAATCAACTAGCGGGGGGCCACAATGAGCAGTTCTTC.

This clone was picked up a small number of times. The chain recombines TRBV5-5 with TRBJ1-1; tentatively, D is TRBD1 (6 bases). CDR3 length equals 17 residues. Trimming left V 4 bases short and J 0 bases short, with 19 bases between. CDR1 is SGHKS and CDR2 is YYEKEE in the germline V gene (reference sequence). The chain's CDR3 is CASSPQGTPRVNTEAFF. The CDR3 DNA is TGTGCCAGCAGCCCGCAGGGGACCCCTAGGGTGAACACTGAAGCTTTCTTT.

This clone turned up a few times. The chain is built from TRBV29-1 and TRBJ2-4; 12 bases align to TRBD2. V shed 7 bases and J 9 bases; nucleotides not matched to a gene: 10. In germline, CDR1 is SQVTM, CDR2 ANQGSEA. The CDR3 extends over 14 amino acids. The CDR3 here is CSASTSGSRVIQYF. The CDR3 DNA sequence: TGCAGCGCCTCGACTAGCGGGAGTAGAGTCATTCAGTACTTC.

The chain links TRBV5-1 to TRBJ2-7; D remains ambiguous. Trimming stripped 3 bases from V and 2 bases from J, with 9 bases between. CDR1 and CDR2 (germline): SGHRS, YFSETQ. CDR3 length: 13 residues. The CDR3 region has the DNA TGCGCCAGCAGCTCATACACTACCTACGAGCAGTACTTC. It yields the protein CASSSYTTYEQYF.

The J gene is TRBJ1-2, the V gene TRBV19; 12 bases match TRBD1. The CDR3 runs 14 residues. Germline V gives CDR1 LNHDA, CDR2 SQIVND (reference sequence). The junction had 5 bases not matched to a gene; V was cut back by 6 bases and J by 6 bases. The CDR3 reads CASSRDRGQNGYTF. Here the CDR3 DNA reads TGTGCCAGTAGCCGGGACAGGGGGCAGAATGGCTACACCTTC. The whole variable domain, remainder taken from reference TRBV19 and TRBJ1-2, is DGGITQSPKYLFRKEGQNVTLSCEQNLNHDAMYWYRQDPGQGLRLIYYSQIVNDFQKGDIAEGYSVSREKKESFPLTVTSAQKNPTAFYLCASSRDRGQNGYTFGSGTRLTVV.

The V and J genes are TRBV2 and TRBJ2-3; 8 nucleotides match TRBD1. This CDR3 contains 13 residues. The junction had 3 bases not matched to a gene; V was cut back by 4 bases and J by 6 bases. Germline assignment: CDR1 SNHLY and CDR2 FYNNEI. CDR3 DNA: TGTGCCAGCAGTGTCAGGGGGCAGGATACGCAGTATTTT. It is translated as CASSVRGQDTQYF.